Following are 13 T cell receptor beta chains from one sample sequenced in a study of control samples from healthy donors and cancer patients. Generated by immunoSEQ multiplex PCR, the TCRdb table keeps only in-frame clones and is missing some. The data hold 140,000 or so clones, with over 90% observed a single time. Material: PBMCs. These receptors were collected from a man aged 55 to 69 with colorectal cancer.

V is TRBV4-1 and J is TRBJ1-4; 7 bases map to TRBD1. CDR1 is MGHRA and CDR2 is YSYEKL in the germline V gene. The V gene end was trimmed by 0 bases and the J gene end by 8 bases; junction bases not matched to a gene: 6. The CDR3 sequence is 15 residues long. The CDR3 DNA sequence: TGCGCCAGCAGCCAAGATGGCAGGGGGGGAGAAAAACTGTTTTTT. As protein: CASSQDGRGGEKLFF.

The chain uses TRBV5-4 and TRBJ1-2; D not resolved. V lost 0 bases and J 4 bases, leaving 13 bases between the germline ends. Germline CDR1 is SGHNT and CDR2 is YYREEE (reference sequence). The CDR3 is made up of 15 amino acids. CDR3: CASSLAGRELYGYTF. CDR3 sequence (DNA): TGTGCCAGCAGCTTGGCCGGGAGGGAACTCTATGGCTACACCTTC.

This chain joins TRBV7-2 and TRBJ2-2; D is ambiguous. Germline V gene sequence: CDR1 SGHTA, CDR2 FQGNSA. V was trimmed by 4 bases and J by 8 bases, leaving 8 bases between them. CDR3 size: 12 residues. The CDR3 sequence: CASSSLLGELFF. The CDR3 DNA sequence: TGTGCCAGCAGCTCCCTTCTAGGGGAGCTGTTTTTT.

The chain couples TRBV30 to TRBJ2-3; a possible D gene is TRBD1 (5 bases). V gave up 0 bases and J gave up 8 bases, with 18 bases separating them. The CDR3 has 15 amino acids. Per the germline V gene, CDR1 is GTSNPN and CDR2 is SVGIG (reference sequence). The CDR3 is CAWSVGSGHFGTQYF. CDR3 bases: TGTGCCTGGAGTGTCGGCTCAGGACACTTTGGTACGCAGTATTTT.

This clone was observed a few times. The chain carries TRBV5-1 and TRBJ1-6; unclear D gene. The CDR3 has 15 amino acids. Trimming took 0 bases from V and 10 from J, leaving 14 bases between them. CDR1 is SGHRS, CDR2 YFSETQ, per germline. CDR3 region: CASSLDIGLRSPLHF. The CDR3, as DNA: TGCGCCAGCAGCTTGGATATAGGGCTTCGGTCACCCCTCCACTTT. Full variable domain (rest looked up from reference TRBV5-1 and TRBJ1-6): KAGVTQTPRYLIKTRGQQVTLSCSPISGHRSVSWYQQTPGQGLQFLFEYFSETQRNKGNFPGRFSGRQFSNSRSEMNVSTLELGDSALYLCASSLDIGLRSPLHFGNGTRLTVT.

The chain couples TRBV10-3 to TRBJ1-2; 9 bases align to TRBD1. The CDR3 covers 12 residues. Germline loops: CDR1 ENHRY, CDR2 SYGVKD. V lost 0 bases, J lost 13 bases, and 3 bases stayed unmatched. Here the CDR3 DNA reads TGTGCCATCAGTGAGTCGGACAGGGGCAGCACCTTC. This codes for CAISESDRGSTF.

The chain has TRBV18 and TRBJ2-7; D call uncertain. V was clipped by 3 bases and J by 0 bases, with 6 bases between them. The germline V gene has CDR1 KGHSH and CDR2 LQKENI. The CDR3 loop spans 13 amino acids. The DNA for the CDR3 is TGTGCCAGCTCACCCGGCAACTCCTACGAGCAGTACTTC. Protein sequence: CASSPGNSYEQYF.

The CDR3: CASSPPAGYNEKLFF. Written as DNA, the CDR3 is TGTGCCAGCTCACCACCGGCAGGTTATAATGAAAAACTGTTTTTT. V usage is TRBV18 and J usage is TRBJ1-4; D uncertain. The V end was cut by 0 bases, the J end by 4 bases, with 9 bases between. This CDR3 has 15 residues. The germline V gene encodes CDR1 KGHSH and CDR2 LQKENI.

The V gene is TRBV19, the J gene TRBJ2-3; the D gene is possibly TRBD1 (5 bases). There are 16 residues in the CDR3. The ends were cut back, 4 bases at V and 3 bases at J, with 17 bases in the middle. Germline V CDR1 and CDR2: LNHDA, SQIVND (reference sequence). This chain's CDR3 is CASSTTVSSETDTQYF. For the CDR3, the DNA is TGTGCCAGTAGTACGACAGTAAGTTCGGAAACAGATACGCAGTATTTT. The full variable domain, rest sourced from reference TRBV19 and TRBJ2-3, is DGGITQSPKYLFRKEGQNVTLSCEQNLNHDAMYWYRQDPGQGLRLIYYSQIVNDFQKGDIAEGYSVSREKKESFPLTVTSAQKNPTAFYLCASSTTVSSETDTQYFGPGTRLTVL.

This chain uses TRBV3-1 (or the pseudogene TRBV3-2) with TRBJ2-2; D might be TRBD1 (6 bases). Trimming stripped 6 bases from V and 5 bases from J, with 10 bases between. The CDR3 is 13 amino acids. CDR1 and CDR2 from the germline V gene are LGHDT and YNNKEL (reference sequence). CDR3 residues: CASSPGVTGELFF. The CDR3 DNA sequence: TGTGCCAGCAGTCCAGGGGTGACCGGGGAGCTGTTTTTT.

V usage is TRBV5-1 and J usage is TRBJ1-6, with D perhaps TRBD1 (5 bases). The V end was cut by 0 bases, the J end by 7 bases, with 11 bases between. Germline V lookup: CDR1 SGHRS, CDR2 YFSETQ. The CDR3 is 15 amino acids. DNA for the CDR3: TGCGCCAGCAGCTTGGTACAGGTGCCGAATTCACCCCTCCACTTT. Its translation: CASSLVQVPNSPLHF.

The genes are TRBV4-2 and TRBJ2-3, with a tentative D call TRBD1 (6 bases). Germline V gene lookup returns CDR1 LGHNA and CDR2 YNFKEQ. Trimming left V 1 base short and J 5 bases short, with 19 bases between. The CDR3 has 17 amino acids. The CDR3 nucleotides are TGTGCCAGCAGCCAAGGGGCGACAGGAATACTTATAGATACGCAGTATTTT. Protein product: CASSQGATGILIDTQYF.

The count of this clone is one. The V call is TRBV2, the J call TRBJ2-7; weak D call: TRBD1 (6 bases). V shed 6 bases and J shed 3 bases, with 21 bases lying between them. This CDR3 spans 16 amino acids. In germline, CDR1 is SNHLY, CDR2 FYNNEI. CDR3 DNA: TGTGCCAGCAGCCCCCTGACAGGAAGAGGGAACTACGAGCAGTACTTC. As protein: CASSPLTGRGNYEQYF. Drawing the rest from reference TRBV2 and TRBJ2-7, the complete variable domain is EPEVTQTPSHQVTQMGQEVILRCVPISNHLYFYWYRQILGQKVEFLVSFYNNEISEKSEIFDDQFSVERPDGSNFTLKIRSTKLEDSAMYFCASSPLTGRGNYEQYFGPGTRLTVT.